Listed below are T cell receptor beta chains from one sample, sequenced in a study of early T cells in non-severe SARS-CoV-2 infection. TCRdb recomputed calls from the 5' RACE reads with MiXCR, one row per CDR3 protein. The data hold approximately 77,000 distinct CDR3 sequences, with less than 15% observed a single time. Sequencing was performed on whole blood, taken at baseline. Receptors were obtained from an adult who was a healthcare worker with PCR-confirmed SARS-CoV-2 infection or an uninfected control (not recorded which). The donor label of this sample is uncertain. CDR3s include the opening cysteine and the closing phenylalanine or tryptophan. D genes are given only for firm matches. Size is stated for part of the rows, as once, few or many counts, or as a class when the clone is expanded.

d_gene: -; j_gene: TRBJ2-1; abundance: few; v_gene: TRBV11-2; CDR3nt: TGTGCCAGCAGCTTAGAAGAGGGATATGAGCAGTTCTTC; CDR3aa: CASSLEEGYEQFF
d_gene: -; j_gene: TRBJ2-1; abundance: many; v_gene: TRBV7-3; CDR3nt: TGTGCCAGCAGCTTAGCGCGGGGCGGGGTGCAGTTCTTC; CDR3aa: CASSLARGGVQFF
d_gene: TRBD2; j_gene: TRBJ2-5; abundance: many; v_gene: TRBV7-2; CDR3nt: TGTGCCAGCAGCCAGGGACTAGCTCAAGAGACCCAGTACTTC; CDR3aa: CASSQGLAQETQYF
d_gene: TRBD1; j_gene: TRBJ1-1; abundance: -; v_gene: TRBV30; CDR3nt: TGTGCCTGGAGTTCCGGACAGGGCAGCACTGAAGCTTTCTTT; CDR3aa: CAWSSGQGSTEAFF
d_gene: -; j_gene: TRBJ2-4; abundance: -; v_gene: TRBV7-2; CDR3nt: TGTGCCAGCAGCCCCAACCGAATAGGAATTGCCAAAAACATTCAGTACTTC; CDR3aa: CASSPNRIGIAKNIQYF
d_gene: -; j_gene: TRBJ2-7; abundance: -; v_gene: TRBV14; CDR3nt: TGTGCCAGCAGCCAAGAGCTCGGGCGCCCGTACGAGCAGTACTTC; CDR3aa: CASSQELGRPYEQYF
d_gene: -; j_gene: TRBJ1-3; abundance: -; v_gene: TRBV20-1; CDR3nt: TGCAGTGCTAGTCAGGGCTTTACTGGAAACACCATATATTTT; CDR3aa: CSASQGFTGNTIYF
d_gene: -; j_gene: TRBJ1-5; abundance: few; v_gene: TRBV12-5; CDR3nt: TGTGCTAGTGGGGAGGGCTCACAGCCCCAGCATTTT; CDR3aa: CASGEGSQPQHF
d_gene: -; j_gene: TRBJ2-5; abundance: -; v_gene: TRBV13; CDR3nt: TGTGCCAGCAGCCAGGGGATTGCAAGAGAGACCCAGTACTTC; CDR3aa: CASSQGIARETQYF
d_gene: -; j_gene: TRBJ2-5; abundance: few; v_gene: TRBV29-1; CDR3nt: TGCAGCGGAACTACGGGGTCCCCAGAGACCCAGTACTTC; CDR3aa: CSGTTGSPETQYF
d_gene: -; j_gene: TRBJ2-3; abundance: -; v_gene: TRBV27; CDR3nt: TGTGCCAGCAAAACTGGCGGGACACTCATTAGCACAGATACGCAGTATTTT; CDR3aa: CASKTGGTLISTDTQYF
d_gene: -; j_gene: TRBJ1-1; abundance: few; v_gene: TRBV20-1; CDR3nt: TGCAGTGCTAGTAAATCGACGGGATGGGATCCTGAAGCTTTCTTT; CDR3aa: CSASKSTGWDPEAFF
d_gene: -; j_gene: TRBJ2-7; abundance: few; v_gene: TRBV29-1; CDR3nt: TGCAGCGTTGGTACAGTAGGCTACGAGCAGTACTTC; CDR3aa: CSVGTVGYEQYF
d_gene: TRBD2; j_gene: TRBJ2-3; abundance: many; v_gene: TRBV20-1; CDR3nt: TGCAGTGCTAGCCGTAGCGGGAGGCCAGATACGCAGTATTTT; CDR3aa: CSASRSGRPDTQYF
d_gene: -; j_gene: TRBJ2-1; abundance: few; v_gene: TRBV18; CDR3nt: TGTGCCAGCTCACCACCCTCGTTAAGGGGCGATGAGCAGTTCTTC; CDR3aa: CASSPPSLRGDEQFF
d_gene: -; j_gene: TRBJ1-6; abundance: many; v_gene: TRBV7-2; CDR3nt: TGTGCCAGCAGCTTAGTGGCAGGGAGGACACCCCTCCACTTT; CDR3aa: CASSLVAGRTPLHF
d_gene: -; j_gene: TRBJ1-4; abundance: once; v_gene: TRBV6-4; CDR3nt: TGTGCCAGCAGTGCGACAACAACTAATGAAAAACTGTTTTTT; CDR3aa: CASSATTTNEKLFF
d_gene: TRBD2; j_gene: TRBJ2-2; abundance: few; v_gene: TRBV7-7; CDR3nt: TGTGCCAGCAGCTCCGGACTAGCGGGAGCCGGGGAGCTGTTTTTT; CDR3aa: CASSSGLAGAGELFF
d_gene: -; j_gene: TRBJ2-3; abundance: -; v_gene: TRBV9; CDR3nt: TGTGCCAGCAGCGTAGGCGGGGAAGCAGATACGCAGTATTTT; CDR3aa: CASSVGGEADTQYF
d_gene: -; j_gene: TRBJ1-5; abundance: -; v_gene: TRBV2; CDR3nt: TGTGCCAGCAATAGGGGGGGCGCCTTCAATCAGCCCCAGCATTTT; CDR3aa: CASNRGGAFNQPQHF
d_gene: TRBD2; j_gene: TRBJ2-3; abundance: few; v_gene: TRBV12-3/TRBV12-4; CDR3nt: TGTGCCAGCAGTCCTAGCGGGAATCCAGATACGCAGTATTTT; CDR3aa: CASSPSGNPDTQYF